One sample yielded the 31 T cell receptor beta chains listed below, sequenced in a study of OX40 agonist ivuxolimab in advanced cancers. Only in-frame clones appear in the TCRdb table, and some are missing; sequencing was by immunoSEQ multiplex PCR. The profile shows roughly 77,000 clones, more than 90% of them singletons. The sequencing here drew on CD4+ or CD8+ T cells sorted from blood, taken in a trial of the OX40 agonist ivuxolimab. These receptors were obtained from an adult with an advanced solid tumor such as melanoma, head and neck, liver or kidney cancer.

The V and J genes are TRBV6-5 and TRBJ1-2, with 7 bases aligning to TRBD1. After removal of 4 bases from V and 8 bases from J, the junction contained 13 bases not matched to a gene. The CDR3 spans 15 residues. Germline V CDR1 and CDR2: MNHEY, SVGAGI. In nucleotides, the CDR3 is TGTGCCAGCAGTTCCTCCTGGGAAGGGGGCTCCGGCTACACCTTC. Translation: CASSSSWEGGSGYTF.

This rearrangement joins TRBV7-3 to TRBJ2-1, with 10 nucleotides matching TRBD2. Unmatched junction bases numbered 10, after V lost 5 bases and J lost 9 bases. The CDR3 consists of 15 residues. Germline V gives CDR1 SGHTA, CDR2 FQGTGA. The CDR3 DNA sequence: TGTGCCAGCAGCGAATCTAGCGGGAGACTGGGTGAGCAGTTCTTC. It specifies CASSESSGRLGEQFF.

The chain couples TRBV13 to TRBJ2-7, with TRBD2 identical over 8 bases. CDR1 PRHDT and CDR2 FYEKMQ come from the germline V gene (reference sequence). This CDR3 has 15 amino acids. Trimming at V came to 4 bases and at J to 0 bases, leaving 5 bases not matched to a gene. CDR3 in DNA: TGTGCCAGCAGCTGGCGCGGGGGGAGCTCCTACGAGCAGTACTTC. Protein: CASSWRGGSSYEQYF.

V usage is TRBV5-1 and J usage is TRBJ1-2; D is possibly TRBD1 (5 bases). Germline V gene lookup returns CDR1 SGHRS and CDR2 YFSETQ. The V gene lost 2 bases and the J gene lost 3 bases, with 11 bases spanning the gap. The CDR3 is 14 residues long. This CDR3 reads CASSFAGSDYGYTF. The CDR3 region has the DNA TGCGCCAGCAGCTTTGCAGGGTCTGACTATGGCTACACCTTC.

V and J are TRBV25-1 and TRBJ1-4, with D possibly matching TRBD1 (5 bases). V was clipped by 4 bases and J by 2 bases, with 8 bases between them. CDR3 size: 14 residues. Germline V gene sequence: CDR1 MGHDK, CDR2 SYGVNS. Here the CDR3 DNA reads TGTGCCAGCAGTGCTCGGGGGACTAATGAAAAACTGTTTTTT. Translated: CASSARGTNEKLFF.

This chain joins TRBV2 and TRBJ1-2; weak D call: TRBD1 (5 bases). The germline gives CDR1 SNHLY, CDR2 FYNNEI. With 1 base removed from V and 7 bases from J, the gap between germline ends came to 13 bases. This CDR3 spans 14 amino acids. The CDR3 reads CASSEEFGQSGYTF. CDR3 in DNA: TGTGCCAGCAGTGAAGAGTTCGGACAATCTGGCTACACCTTC.

This rearrangement joins TRBV30 to TRBJ2-5; tentative D call: TRBD1 (5 bases). The V end lost 7 bases, the J end lost 4 bases, and 16 bases lay between the germline ends. The CDR3 runs to 13 residues. Germline values: CDR1 GTSNPN, CDR2 SVGIG (reference sequence). The CDR3 DNA is TGTGCCTTGGCTAGGGGTTTGGTAGAGACCCAGTACTTC. Protein sequence: CALARGLVETQYF.

The chain links TRBV27 to TRBJ2-3; D unresolved. Germline V gives CDR1 MNHEY, CDR2 SMNVEV (reference sequence). V shed 3 bases and J shed 2 bases, with 12 bases lying between them. The CDR3 has 15 amino acids. Here the CDR3 reads CASSFTPGATDTQYF. The DNA for the CDR3 is TGTGCCAGCAGTTTCACCCCAGGAGCCACAGATACGCAGTATTTT.

V and J are TRBV7-8 and TRBJ2-7; D remains unclear. This CDR3 contains 11 residues. Trimming left V 4 bases short and J 4 bases short, with 5 bases between. Germline CDR1 SGHVS, CDR2 FQNEAQ. The CDR3 spells CASSSNYEQYF. In DNA form, the CDR3 reads TGTGCCAGCAGCTCCAATTACGAGCAGTACTTC.

This chain connects TRBV2 to TRBJ2-7; D unresolved. V lost 4 bases to trimming and J lost 6 bases, with 7 bases between them. The CDR3 runs 11 residues. CDR1 and CDR2 (germline): SNHLY, FYNNEI. The CDR3 DNA reads TGTGCCAGCAGTGTCCTCTCCGAGCAGTACTTC. Protein sequence: CASSVLSEQYF.

The chain joins TRBV6-5 to TRBJ2-6; no clear D. The CDR3 is made up of 15 amino acids. Trimming shortened V by 5 bases and J by 0 bases, and 8 bases separated the two germline ends. Germline V gene lookup returns CDR1 MNHEY and CDR2 SVGAGI. Here the CDR3 reads CASSPTGSGANVLTF. CDR3 coding DNA: TGTGCCAGCAGTCCCACGGGCTCTGGGGCCAACGTCCTGACTTTC.

This sequence joins TRBV9 and TRBJ1-1; D gene uncertain. This CDR3 spans 11 amino acids. V was shortened by 4 bases and J by 6 bases, with 7 bases between the two germline ends. The germline V gene encodes CDR1 SGDLS and CDR2 YYNGEE. The CDR3 DNA reads as TGTGCCAGCAGCCCCTTCCCTGAAGCTTTCTTT. It encodes CASSPFPEAFF.

The rearrangement uses TRBV6-5 and TRBJ2-5; D not certain. Trimming stripped 10 bases from V and 3 bases from J, with 18 bases between. The CDR3 covers 14 residues. Germline V gene data show CDR1 as MNHEY and CDR2 as SVGAGI. The CDR3 reads CATSVGPWEETQYF. In DNA, the CDR3 is TGTGCCACCTCTGTAGGGCCGTGGGAAGAGACCCAGTACTTC.

V is TRBV28 and J is TRBJ2-3; TRBD2 agrees at 14 bases. CDR1 and CDR2 from the germline V gene are MDHEN and SYDVKM. The CDR3 spans 17 residues. Unmatched junction bases numbered 7, after V lost 6 bases and J lost 2 bases. In DNA, the CDR3 is TGTGCCAGCAGCGGACTAGCGGGAGGCCGCTACACAGATACGCAGTATTTT. Translation gives CASSGLAGGRYTDTQYF.

The rearrangement uses TRBV27 and TRBJ2-3; D possibly corresponds to TRBD1 (6 bases). Germline V gene data show CDR1 as MNHEY and CDR2 as SMNVEV (reference sequence). The CDR3 has 14 amino acids. The ends were cut back, 7 bases at V and 6 bases at J, with 17 bases in the middle. The CDR3 reads CASIPSRGRDTQYF. DNA for the CDR3: TGTGCCAGCATCCCCAGCAGGGGTCGGGATACGCAGTATTTT.

The chain couples TRBV5-1 to TRBJ2-7; D call uncertain. Trimming removed 1 base at V and 0 bases at J, with 8 bases between. Germline-derived CDR1 and CDR2 are SGHRS and YFSETQ. This CDR3 spans 14 amino acids. The CDR3 is CASSLKHFSYEQYF. The CDR3 DNA reads TGCGCCAGCAGCTTGAAACATTTCTCCTACGAGCAGTACTTC.

V is TRBV7-9 and J is TRBJ2-3; tentative D call: TRBD2 (5 bases). The CDR3 loop spans 13 amino acids. V was cut by 2 bases and J by 5 bases, with 8 bases left in between. Germline assignment: CDR1 SEHNR and CDR2 FQNEAQ (reference sequence). CDR3 bases: TGTGCCAGCAGCTTAAATGAGGGAGATACGCAGTATTTT. Its translation is CASSLNEGDTQYF.

This chain connects TRBV9 to TRBJ1-3; D not resolved. Germline CDR1 reads SGDLS; CDR2 reads YYNGEE. Trimming left V 3 bases short and J 0 bases short, with 13 bases between. The CDR3 consists of 16 residues. The CDR3, as DNA: TGTGCCAGCAGCGCCTTGGGGTTGGACTCTGGAAACACCATATATTTT. This codes for CASSALGLDSGNTIYF.

The chain is built from TRBV7-8 and TRBJ2-7; 11 bases match TRBD2. The CDR3 spans 16 residues. The V gene end was trimmed by 5 bases and the J gene end by 3 bases; junction bases not matched to a gene: 9. From germline, CDR1 is SGHVS and CDR2 FQNEAQ. The CDR3, as DNA: TGTGCCAGCAGCCCCCAACTAGCGGGGGTCGGCTACGAGCAGTACTTC. It is translated as CASSPQLAGVGYEQYF.

The chain is built from TRBV18 and TRBJ1-5; 7 bases are a match to TRBD1. V shed 0 bases, J shed 4 bases, and the junction held 0 bases outside the gene matches. The CDR3 runs to 14 residues. Germline CDR1 and CDR2: KGHSH and LQKENI. The CDR3 loop is CASSPPTGNQPQHF. The CDR3 coding sequence is TGTGCCAGCTCACCACCGACAGGGAATCAGCCCCAGCATTTT.

The chain employs TRBV2 and TRBJ2-5; the D is unclear. The ends were cut back, 3 bases at V and 10 bases at J, with 12 bases in the middle. From germline, CDR1 is SNHLY and CDR2 FYNNEI. The CDR3 runs 12 residues. CDR3 in DNA: TGTGCCAGCAGTGAGGTACGGATTGTCCAGTACTTC. Protein: CASSEVRIVQYF.

The chain has TRBV5-1 and TRBJ2-5; TRBD2 matches at 15 bases. V was pared by 3 bases and J by 7 bases, with 10 bases of the junction left unmatched. Germline V CDR1 and CDR2: SGHRS, YFSETQ. CDR3 length: 17 residues. DNA of the CDR3: TGCGCCAGCAGCTCCGGACTAGCGGGAGGGTCAGTCATGACCCAGTACTTC. Amino acid sequence: CASSSGLAGGSVMTQYF.

The gene calls are TRBV6-6 and TRBJ2-1; D is unclear. CDR3 length equals 14 residues. Trimming left V 6 bases short and J 2 bases short, with 11 bases between. Germline V lookup: CDR1 MNHNY, CDR2 SVGAGI (reference sequence). The CDR3 protein is CASSPNGAYNEQFF. Here the CDR3 DNA reads TGTGCCAGCAGCCCCAACGGCGCCTACAATGAGCAGTTCTTC.

The V and J genes are TRBV5-1 and TRBJ2-3; D possibly corresponds to TRBD2 (6 bases). Germline V gene lookup returns CDR1 SGHRS and CDR2 YFSETQ. V lost 4 bases and J lost 3, with 9 bases in between. This CDR3 is 13 amino acids long. Written as DNA, the CDR3 is TGCGCCAGCAGCCCGGGGGATACAGATACGCAGTATTTT. Translated, it gives CASSPGDTDTQYF.

The genes are TRBV6-5 and TRBJ2-7; 7 bases fit TRBD1. J gave up 0 bases and V 4 bases, and 3 bases lay outside the gene matches. CDR3 length equals 14 residues. Germline lookup yields CDR1 MNHEY and CDR2 SVGAGI. The CDR3 nucleotides are TGTGCCAGCAGTTCCCGGGACAGCTCCTACGAGCAGTACTTC. This translates into CASSSRDSSYEQYF.

The sample holds one count of this clone. The chain combines TRBV5-4 with TRBJ2-5, with D perhaps assigned TRBD1 or TRBD2 (6 bases each). V was cut by 0 bases and J by 1 base, with 10 bases left in between. CDR1 and CDR2 (germline): SGHNT, YYREEE (reference sequence). The length of the CDR3 is 15 residues. The CDR3 nucleotides read TGTGCCAGCAGCTTGGCCGGGGGCTTCCAAGAGACCCAGTACTTC. It is translated as CASSLAGGFQETQYF.

This chain connects TRBV11-2 to TRBJ2-3; unclear D gene. The germline gives CDR1 SGHAT, CDR2 FQNNGV. V shed 2 bases and J shed 4 bases, with 19 bases lying between them. The CDR3 totals 17 residues. In nucleotides, the CDR3 is TGTGCCAGCAGCTTATTGATGGGTGGGCTATTATCAGATACGCAGTATTTT. It encodes CASSLLMGGLLSDTQYF.

The J gene is TRBJ1-1, the V gene TRBV5-1; D is uncertain. Germline V lookup: CDR1 SGHRS, CDR2 YFSETQ. The CDR3 extends over 14 amino acids. With 5 bases removed from V and 5 bases from J, the gap between germline ends came to 16 bases. CDR3 DNA sequence: TGCGCCAGCAGGGAAGGACCTAGAGCTACTGAAGCTTTCTTT. It is translated as CASREGPRATEAFF.

The chain recombines TRBV21-1 with TRBJ1-5; whether TRBD1, the table's D call, matches the DNA was not checked. TRBV21-1 is termed a pseudogene. The CDR3 is 16 amino acids. The CDR3 loop is CASSNENRPSNQPQHF. CDR3 nucleotide sequence: TGTGCCAGCAGCAACGAGAACAGGCCTAGCAATCAGCCCCAGCATTTT.

The J gene is TRBJ1-1, the V gene TRBV10-3; a possible D gene is TRBD1 (5 bases). Trimming pared 5 bases from V and 3 bases from J, leaving 19 bases between. Looked up from germline, CDR1 is ENHRY and CDR2 is SYGVKD. This CDR3 has 16 residues. In nucleotides, the CDR3 is TGTGCCATCAGTCCGTTACCCCAGGGTACCGACACTGAAGCTTTCTTT. Protein product: CAISPLPQGTDTEAFF.

V and J are TRBV6-1 and TRBJ1-2; 7 bases align to TRBD1. The CDR3 has 14 amino acids. Germline V gene sequence: CDR1 MNHNS, CDR2 SASEGT. V trimming: 8 bases; J trimming: 2 bases; junction bases outside the gene matches: 8. Here the CDR3 DNA reads TGTGCCAGCGCCCTGACAGGGCAAAACTATGGCTACACCTTC. Translation gives CASALTGQNYGYTF.